The entry that follows covers one TCR beta chain sequence. This sample was taken from a study of shared clonotypes between healthy human individuals. Per the germline V gene, CDR1 is SGHTA and CDR2 is FQGNSA. Trimming cost V 5 bases and J 2 bases; bases outside gene matches: 11. The CDR3 extends over 18 amino acids. Donors comprised only Caucasian adults living in Nashville, Tennessee. In the authors' methods: ImmunoSEQ gave junction-only sequences without quality scores, so filtering differed. Sequenced by immunoSEQ multiplex PCR; TCRdb stores in-frame clones only, minus some. The V and J calls and the clone size are those of that table, but D and trimming were determined from the DNA. Among 2 million to 2.5 million clones listed, 85% to 95% were seen once.

V gene TRBV7-2 combines with J gene TRBJ2-7; 14 bases agree with TRBD2. The TCR comes from a man aged 18 to 30 in good health. Sequencing was done on a sample of naive CD4+ T cells sorted from blood. Subset given: CD45RA+ positively selected. The DNA of the CDR3 is TGTGCCAGCAGCCTTACCGGACTAGCGGGAGGAGGAGCCTACGAGCAGTACTTC. This translates into CASSLTGLAGGGAYEQYF.